The 3 T cell receptor beta chains presented below share a single source sample, sequenced in a study of OX40 agonist ivuxolimab in advanced cancers. Generated by immunoSEQ multiplex PCR, the TCRdb table keeps only in-frame clones and is missing some. The sample consists of 70,000 to 100,000 clones, over 75% of them appearing once. Here the sequenced sample was CD4+ or CD8+ T cells sorted from blood, taken in a trial of the OX40 agonist ivuxolimab. These receptors were collected from an adult with an advanced solid tumor such as melanoma, head and neck, liver or kidney cancer.

This chain joins TRBV7-9 and TRBJ2-7, with 9 bases aligning to TRBD2. This CDR3 is built from 14 residues. V lost 2 bases to trimming and J lost 4 bases; unmatched junction nucleotides: 3. The germline CDR1 and CDR2 sequences are SEHNR and FQNEAQ (reference sequence). As DNA, the CDR3 is TGTGCCAGCAGCTTACATAGCGGGAGTTACGAGCAGTACTTC. Its translation: CASSLHSGSYEQYF.

The rearrangement joins TRBV15 to TRBJ1-2, with D maybe TRBD1 (6 bases). Trimming took off 0 bases at V and 3 bases at J, with 11 bases between the two ends. CDR1 is LNHNV, CDR2 YYDKDF, per germline (reference sequence). This CDR3 is built from 15 residues. The CDR3 sequence is CATSRDLDSYYGYTF. In nucleotides, the CDR3 is TGTGCCACCAGCAGAGATCTGGACAGTTACTATGGCTACACCTTC.

In this sample, this clone turned up once. The chain links TRBV27 to TRBJ2-1; 13 bases match TRBD2. This CDR3 has 17 residues. The V gene end was trimmed by 5 bases and the J gene end by 5 bases; junction bases not matched to a gene: 9. Germline CDR1 and CDR2: MNHEY and SMNVEV (reference sequence). CDR3 in DNA: TGTGCCAGCAGTACCAGGACTAGCGGGAGTCCCCACAATGAGCAGTTCTTC. Translation gives CASSTRTSGSPHNEQFF.